This T cell receptor (beta chain) originates from a study of cytomegalovirus exposure and HLA in healthy donors. Study as a whole: Samples from HLA-typed donors yielded some 85 million unique TCRs in an early data release. General study points: Most TCR sequences were rare, but some public TCRs occurred in many donors. Within an earlier analysis, most TCR beta V segments proved productive either about 87% or about 30% of the time.

Germline V gene sequence: CDR1 GTSNPN, CDR2 SVGIG (reference sequence). The CDR3 loop spans 10 amino acids. Trimming cost V 7 bases and J 4 bases, with 7 bases left between them. A multiplex PCR was run with 60 Vbeta primers and 13 Jbeta primers. Libraries were prepared by immunoSEQ multiplex PCR; TCRdb keeps only in-frame clonotypes and omits some of them. Of some 130,000 clones in the sample, 80% were seen once. The CMV serostatus of this donor went unrecorded. A few counts support this clone. What it recognizes is unknown. The chain recombines TRBV30 with TRBJ2-5; a weak D match, TRBD2 (5 bases). This TCR came from a man aged 30 to 39 in good health. The material sequenced was PBMCs. Here the CDR3 DNA reads TGTGCCTCCGGGGTAGAGACCCAGTACTTC. Protein sequence: CASGVETQYF. The whole variable domain, filled in from reference TRBV30 and TRBJ2-5, reads SQTIHQWPATLVQPVGSPLSLECTVEGTSNPNLYWYRQAAGRGLQLLFYSVGIGQISSEVPQNLSASRPQDRQFILSSKKLLLSDSGFYLCASGVETQYFGPGTRLLVL.